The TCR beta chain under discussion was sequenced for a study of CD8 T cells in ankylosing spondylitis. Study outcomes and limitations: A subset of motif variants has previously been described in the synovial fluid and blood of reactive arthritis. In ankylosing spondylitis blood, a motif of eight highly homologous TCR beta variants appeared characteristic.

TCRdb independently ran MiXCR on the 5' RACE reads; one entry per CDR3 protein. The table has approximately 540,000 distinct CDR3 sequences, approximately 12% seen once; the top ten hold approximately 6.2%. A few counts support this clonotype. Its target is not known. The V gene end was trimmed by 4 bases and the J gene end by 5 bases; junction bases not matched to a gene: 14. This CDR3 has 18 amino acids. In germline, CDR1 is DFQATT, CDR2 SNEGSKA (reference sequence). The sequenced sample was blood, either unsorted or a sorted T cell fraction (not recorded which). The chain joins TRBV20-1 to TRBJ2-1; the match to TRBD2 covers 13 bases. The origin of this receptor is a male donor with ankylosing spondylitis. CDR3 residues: CSATRPGTSGKSDNEQFF. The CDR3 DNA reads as TGCAGTGCTACCCGCCCCGGGACTAGCGGGAAGAGCGACAATGAGCAGTTCTTC.